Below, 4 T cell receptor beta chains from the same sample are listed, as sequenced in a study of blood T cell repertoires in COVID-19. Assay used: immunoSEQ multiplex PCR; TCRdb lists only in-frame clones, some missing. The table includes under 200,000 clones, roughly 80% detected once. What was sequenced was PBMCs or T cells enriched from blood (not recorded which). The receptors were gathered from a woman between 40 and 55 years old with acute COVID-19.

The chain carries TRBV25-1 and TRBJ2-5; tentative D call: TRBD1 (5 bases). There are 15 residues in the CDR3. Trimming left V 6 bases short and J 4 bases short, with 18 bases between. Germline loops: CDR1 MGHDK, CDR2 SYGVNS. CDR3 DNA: TGTGCCAGCAGCTCAGGACGGATCCAGGGAGAGACCCAGTACTTC. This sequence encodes CASSSGRIQGETQYF.

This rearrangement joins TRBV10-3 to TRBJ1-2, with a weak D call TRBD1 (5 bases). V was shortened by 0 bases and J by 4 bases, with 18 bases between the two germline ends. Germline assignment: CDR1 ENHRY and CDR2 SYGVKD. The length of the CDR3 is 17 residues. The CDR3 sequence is CAISESRQGLVGYGYTF. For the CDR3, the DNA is TGTGCCATCAGTGAGTCGCGGCAGGGACTCGTGGGCTATGGCTACACCTTC.

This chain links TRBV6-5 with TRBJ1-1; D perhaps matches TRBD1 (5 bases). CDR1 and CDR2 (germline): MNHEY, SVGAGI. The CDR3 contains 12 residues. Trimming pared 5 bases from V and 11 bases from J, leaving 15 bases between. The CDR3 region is CASSPRGEGAFF. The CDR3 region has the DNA TGTGCCAGCAGTCCACGAGGGGAGGGCGCTTTCTTT.

This CDR3 reads CASSPNPGLAGAADTQYF. In DNA form, the CDR3 reads TGTGCCAGCTCACCTAACCCGGGACTAGCGGGAGCCGCGGATACGCAGTATTTT. This sequence joins TRBV18 and TRBJ2-3; 14 bases are shared with TRBD2. The germline V gene has CDR1 KGHSH and CDR2 LQKENI. There are 18 residues in the CDR3. J lost 6 bases, V lost 3 bases, and 11 bases had no gene match. Looking up the rest from reference TRBV18 and TRBJ2-3 gives the full variable domain: NAGVMQNPRHLVRRRGQEARLRCSPMKGHSHVYWYRQLPEEGLKFMVYLQKENIIDESGMPKERFSAEFPKEGPSILRIQQVVRGDSAAYFCASSPNPGLAGAADTQYFGPGTRLTVL.